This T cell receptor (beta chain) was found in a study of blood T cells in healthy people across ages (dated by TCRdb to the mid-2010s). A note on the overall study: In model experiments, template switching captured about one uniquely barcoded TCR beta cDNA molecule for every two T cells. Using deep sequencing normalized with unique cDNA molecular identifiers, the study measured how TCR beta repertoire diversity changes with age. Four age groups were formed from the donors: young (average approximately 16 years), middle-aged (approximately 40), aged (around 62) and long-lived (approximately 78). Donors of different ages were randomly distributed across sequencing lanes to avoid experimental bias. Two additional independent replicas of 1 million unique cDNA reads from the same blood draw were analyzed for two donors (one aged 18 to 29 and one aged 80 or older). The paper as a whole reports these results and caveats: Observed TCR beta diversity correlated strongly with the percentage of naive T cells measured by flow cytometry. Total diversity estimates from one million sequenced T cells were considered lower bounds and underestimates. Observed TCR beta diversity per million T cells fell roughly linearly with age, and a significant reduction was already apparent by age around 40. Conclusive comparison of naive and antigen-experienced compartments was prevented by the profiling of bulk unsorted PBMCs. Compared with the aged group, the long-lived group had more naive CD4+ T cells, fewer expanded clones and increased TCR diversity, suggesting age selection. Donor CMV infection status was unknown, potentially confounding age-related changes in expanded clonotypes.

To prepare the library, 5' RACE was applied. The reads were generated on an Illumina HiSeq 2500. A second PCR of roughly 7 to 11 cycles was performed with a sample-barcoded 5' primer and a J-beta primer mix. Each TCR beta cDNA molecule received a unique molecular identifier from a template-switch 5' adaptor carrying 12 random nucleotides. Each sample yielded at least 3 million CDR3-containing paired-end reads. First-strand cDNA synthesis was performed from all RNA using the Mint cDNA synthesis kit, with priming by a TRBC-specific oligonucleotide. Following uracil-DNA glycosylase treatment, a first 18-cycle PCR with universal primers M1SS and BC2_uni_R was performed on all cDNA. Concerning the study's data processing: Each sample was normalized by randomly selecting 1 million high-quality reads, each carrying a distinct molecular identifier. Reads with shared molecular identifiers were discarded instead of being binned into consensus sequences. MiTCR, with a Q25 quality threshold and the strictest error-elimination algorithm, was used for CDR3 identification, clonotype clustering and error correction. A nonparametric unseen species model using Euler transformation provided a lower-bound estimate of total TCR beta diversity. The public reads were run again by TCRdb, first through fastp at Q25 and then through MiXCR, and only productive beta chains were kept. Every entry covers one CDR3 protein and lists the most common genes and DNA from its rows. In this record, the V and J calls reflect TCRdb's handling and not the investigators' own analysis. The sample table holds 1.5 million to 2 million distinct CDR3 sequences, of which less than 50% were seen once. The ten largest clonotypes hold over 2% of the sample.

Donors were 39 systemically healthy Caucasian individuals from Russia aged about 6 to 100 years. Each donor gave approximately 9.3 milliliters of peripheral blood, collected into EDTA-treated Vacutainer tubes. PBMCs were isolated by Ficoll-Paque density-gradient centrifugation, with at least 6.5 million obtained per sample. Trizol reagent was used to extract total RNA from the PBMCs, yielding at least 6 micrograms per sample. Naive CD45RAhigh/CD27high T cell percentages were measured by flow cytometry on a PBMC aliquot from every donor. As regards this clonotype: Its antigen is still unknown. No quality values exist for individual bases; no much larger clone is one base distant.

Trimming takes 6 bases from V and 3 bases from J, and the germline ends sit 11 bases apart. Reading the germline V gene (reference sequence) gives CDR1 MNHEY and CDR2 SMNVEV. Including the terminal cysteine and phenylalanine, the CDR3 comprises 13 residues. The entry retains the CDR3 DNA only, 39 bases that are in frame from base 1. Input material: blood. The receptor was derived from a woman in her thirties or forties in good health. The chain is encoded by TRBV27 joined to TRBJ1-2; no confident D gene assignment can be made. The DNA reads TGTGCCAGCAGGGCATTAGGGTACTATGGCTACACCTTC. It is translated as CASRALGYYGYTF.